The 17 T cell receptor beta chains listed next were all sequenced from one sample in a study of cytomegalovirus exposure and HLA in healthy donors. The PCR had 60 Vbeta and 13 Jbeta primers. Data came from immunoSEQ multiplex PCR; TCRdb stores just in-frame clones and leaves some out. This sample has 150,000 to 200,000 clones, with approximately 80% found just once. Material for sequencing was PBMCs. These TCRs come from a woman aged 40 to 50 in good health and CMV-seronegative.

The CDR3 bases are TGTGCCATCAGTGAGTCAGGAGCAGATACGCAGTATTTT. The encoded protein is CAISESGADTQYF. The chain joins TRBV10-3 to TRBJ2-3; D remains unclear. Trimming removed 0 bases from V and 4 bases from J, with 5 bases in between. The length of the CDR3 is 13 residues. Germline-derived CDR1 and CDR2 are ENHRY and SYGVKD.

For this clone: Other DNA sequences in the same sample also yield this CDR3. The genes are TRBV7-2 and TRBJ1-3; D unresolved. CDR1 and CDR2 (germline): SGHTA, FQGNSA. This CDR3 region has 14 residues. Deletions cut 1 base from V and 0 bases from J, with 4 bases between. CDR3 DNA sequence: TGTGCCAGCAGCTTAGGCAGCTCTGGAAACACCATATATTTT. It encodes CASSLGSSGNTIYF. Combining the CDR3 with reference TRBV7-2 and TRBJ1-3 gives the whole variable domain GAGVSQSPSNKVTEKGKDVELRCDPISGHTALYWYRQSLGQGLEFLIYFQGNSAPDKSGLPSDRFSAERTGGSVSTLTIQRTQQEDSAVYLCASSLGSSGNTIYFGEGSWLTVV.

This chain links TRBV27 with TRBJ2-7; D is possibly TRBD2 (7 bases). The CDR3 totals 16 residues. The V and J ends lost 5 bases and 3 bases respectively, with 20 bases between them. From germline, CDR1 is MNHEY and CDR2 SMNVEV (reference sequence). Here the CDR3 reads CASSLRGDQGSYEQYV. The CDR3 DNA is TGTGCCAGCAGTCTACGGGGGGATCAGGGGAGCTACGAGCAGTACGTC.

The chain employs TRBV19 and TRBJ2-5, with 7 bases identical to TRBD1. J lost 4 bases, V lost 1 base, and 6 bases had no gene match. Germline CDR1 and CDR2: LNHDA and SQIVND (reference sequence). The CDR3 totals 15 residues. CDR3: CASSIGQGVGETQYF. Written as DNA, the CDR3 is TGTGCCAGTAGTATAGGACAGGGAGTTGGAGAGACCCAGTACTTC. Based on the CDR3 plus reference TRBV19 and TRBJ2-5, the full variable domain is DGGITQSPKYLFRKEGQNVTLSCEQNLNHDAMYWYRQDPGQGLRLIYYSQIVNDFQKGDIAEGYSVSREKKESFPLTVTSAQKNPTAFYLCASSIGQGVGETQYFGPGTRLLVL.

The genes are TRBV30 and TRBJ1-3; 7 positions agree with TRBD1. This CDR3 has 13 residues. From germline, CDR1 is GTSNPN and CDR2 SVGIG (reference sequence). J gave up 11 bases and V 0 bases, and 7 bases lay outside the gene matches. This chain's CDR3 is CAWSVLQGVAIYF. DNA for the CDR3: TGTGCCTGGAGTGTACTTCAGGGGGTCGCCATATATTTT.

The V and J genes are TRBV6-6 and TRBJ2-3, with 7 bases that match TRBD2. Per the germline V gene, CDR1 is MNHNY and CDR2 is SVGAGI (reference sequence). V was clipped by 6 bases and J by 4 bases; unmatched bases: 13. CDR3 length: 16 residues. CDR3: CASSPGDYRGPDTQYF. Here the CDR3 DNA reads TGTGCCAGCAGCCCCGGGGACTACCGGGGCCCAGATACGCAGTATTTT.

The chain links TRBV12-5 to TRBJ1-5, with D hard to call. CDR3 length equals 14 residues. V shed 2 bases and J shed 2 bases, with 7 bases lying between them. CDR1 LGHNT and CDR2 FRNRAP come from the germline V gene. The CDR3 sequence: CASGLPGGNQPQHF. DNA of the CDR3: TGTGCTAGTGGTTTGCCGGGTGGCAATCAGCCCCAGCATTTT.

The rearrangement uses TRBV10-3 and TRBJ1-1; D gene uncertain. Germline V gene data show CDR1 as ENHRY and CDR2 as SYGVKD. Trimming removed 11 bases at V and 1 base at J, with 8 bases between. This CDR3 contains 11 residues. In DNA form, the CDR3 reads TGTGCCGCGGGAGCGAACACTGAAGCTTTCTTT. Translated, it gives CAAGANTEAFF.

The chain combines TRBV28 with TRBJ1-4, with D possibly matching TRBD1 (6 bases). The length of the CDR3 is 14 residues. V was pared by 5 bases and J by 6 bases, with 13 bases between. Germline V lookup: CDR1 MDHEN, CDR2 SYDVKM. Written as DNA, the CDR3 is TGTGCCAGCAGTGTTACAGGGTGGGATGAAAAACTGTTTTTT. It codes for CASSVTGWDEKLFF.

This clone appeared a few times. The chain links TRBV6-1 to TRBJ2-1, with 8 nucleotides matching TRBD1. This CDR3 comprises 16 residues. V lost 3 bases to trimming and J lost 8 bases; unmatched junction nucleotides: 12. CDR1 is MNHNS, CDR2 SASEGT, per germline. The CDR3 region is CASSDYARTGSDEQFF. DNA of the CDR3: TGTGCCAGCAGTGATTACGCAAGGACAGGGAGCGATGAGCAGTTCTTC.

Of note for this clone: Mismatch with germline at one junction end may stem from a read error. This chain joins TRBV7-9 and TRBJ1-1; 7 nucleotides align to TRBD1. Germline V gene sequence: CDR1 SEHNR, CDR2 FQNEAQ (reference sequence). The CDR3 consists of 18 residues. The CDR3 region has the DNA TGTTCCAGCAGTTTACCCTTCTTGGTAGGGACAGACAACACTGAAGCTTTCTTT. The encoded protein is CSSSLPFLVGTDNTEAFF.

This clone was recorded only once. The chain has TRBV14 and TRBJ2-1; 7 positions agree with TRBD1. CDR3 size: 17 residues. Germline CDR1 and CDR2: SGHDN and FVKESK. V shed 2 bases and J 2 bases; nucleotides not matched to a gene: 9. CDR3 nucleotides: TGTGCCAGCAGCCAAATCAGCAGGGGGTCAACCTACAATGAGCAGTTCTTC. Its protein is CASSQISRGSTYNEQFF. The variable domain in full, completed from reference TRBV14 and TRBJ2-1, reads EAGVTQFPSHSVIEKGQTVTLRCDPISGHDNLYWYRRVMGKEIKFLLHFVKESKQDESGMPNNRFLAERTGGTYSTLKVQPAELEDSGVYFCASSQISRGSTYNEQFFGPGTRLTVL.

The genes are TRBV5-1 and TRBJ2-1; 9 nucleotides match TRBD1. This CDR3 is built from 15 residues. The germline CDR1 and CDR2 sequences are SGHRS and YFSETQ. The trim removed 3 bases at V and 6 bases at J, leaving 7 bases unmatched. CDR3 sequence (DNA): TGCGCCAGCAGCTACGGACAGGGGATAACCAATGAGCAGTTCTTC. It is translated as CASSYGQGITNEQFF. The variable domain in full, completed from reference TRBV5-1 and TRBJ2-1, reads KAGVTQTPRYLIKTRGQQVTLSCSPISGHRSVSWYQQTPGQGLQFLFEYFSETQRNKGNFPGRFSGRQFSNSRSEMNVSTLELGDSALYLCASSYGQGITNEQFFGPGTRLTVL.

As to this clone: Other DNA sequences in this sample translate to the same CDR3. The V gene is TRBV6-4, the J gene TRBJ2-3; tentatively, D is TRBD2 (6 bases). CDR3 length: 13 residues. The V end lost 5 bases, the J end lost 0 bases, and 6 bases lay between the germline ends. Germline V CDR1 and CDR2: MRHNA, SNTAGT. The CDR3 DNA follows: TGTGCCAGCAGTAGCGGGAGCACAGATACGCAGTATTTT. This translates into CASSSGSTDTQYF.

The chain has TRBV25-1 and TRBJ1-1; the D gene is possibly TRBD1 (6 bases). Germline V gives CDR1 MGHDK, CDR2 SYGVNS. This CDR3 comprises 13 residues. V was shortened by 6 bases and J by 2 bases, with 10 bases between the two germline ends. The CDR3 loop reads CASRDSANTEAFF. The CDR3, as DNA: TGTGCCAGCAGGGACAGCGCCAACACTGAAGCTTTCTTT.

The chain links TRBV18 to TRBJ1-1; 10 bases line up with TRBD1. From germline, CDR1 is KGHSH and CDR2 LQKENI. After removal of 3 bases from V and 6 bases from J, the junction contained 7 bases not matched to a gene. The CDR3 extends over 15 amino acids. This CDR3 is CASSPDRGLSAEAFF. The CDR3 DNA follows: TGTGCCAGCTCACCCGACAGGGGGCTTTCGGCTGAAGCTTTCTTT.

The chain employs TRBV7-3 and TRBJ1-1; D gene ambiguous. CDR1 is SGHTA, CDR2 FQGTGA, per germline. The CDR3 sequence is 13 residues long. Between the trimmed V and J ends, which lost 4 bases and 3 bases, there was a span of 9 bases. CDR3 sequence (DNA): TGTGCCAGCAGCTCCGAGGTGGACACTGAAGCTTTCTTT. This translates into CASSSEVDTEAFF.